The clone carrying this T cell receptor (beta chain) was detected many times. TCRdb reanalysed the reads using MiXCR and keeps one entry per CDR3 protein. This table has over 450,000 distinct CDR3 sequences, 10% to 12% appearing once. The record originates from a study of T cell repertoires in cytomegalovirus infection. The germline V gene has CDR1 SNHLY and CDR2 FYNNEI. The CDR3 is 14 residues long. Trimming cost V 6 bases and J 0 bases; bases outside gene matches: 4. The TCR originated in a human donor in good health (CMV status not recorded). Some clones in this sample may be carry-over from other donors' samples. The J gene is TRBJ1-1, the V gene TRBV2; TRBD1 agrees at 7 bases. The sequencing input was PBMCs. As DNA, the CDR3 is TGTGCCAGCAGAGCACAGGGGCTGAACACTGAAGCTTTCTTT. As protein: CASRAQGLNTEAFF.